Sequencing of this T cell receptor beta chain was carried out in a study of cytomegalovirus exposure and HLA in healthy donors. Germline values: CDR1 SGHRS, CDR2 YFSETQ. The CDR3 is 16 residues long. V trimming: 0 bases; J trimming: 5 bases; junction bases outside the gene matches: 9. PCR involved 60 Vbeta and 13 Jbeta primers. Sequencing was performed with immunoSEQ multiplex PCR; in TCRdb, only in-frame clones are kept and a portion is missing. Its listing shows under 200,000 clones. Sequenced: PBMCs. This receptor was identified in a man aged 30 to 39 in good health and CMV-seronegative. The chain uses TRBV5-1 and TRBJ2-7; TRBD2 matches at 9 bases. The CDR3 is CASSLAVAGGPHEQYF. The CDR3 DNA reads as TGCGCCAGCAGCTTGGCCGTGGCGGGAGGGCCCCACGAGCAGTACTTC. Supplemented by reference TRBV5-1 and TRBJ2-7, the full variable domain reads KAGVTQTPRYLIKTRGQQVTLSCSPISGHRSVSWYQQTPGQGLQFLFEYFSETQRNKGNFPGRFSGRQFSNSRSEMNVSTLELGDSALYLCASSLAVAGGPHEQYFGPGTRLTVT.